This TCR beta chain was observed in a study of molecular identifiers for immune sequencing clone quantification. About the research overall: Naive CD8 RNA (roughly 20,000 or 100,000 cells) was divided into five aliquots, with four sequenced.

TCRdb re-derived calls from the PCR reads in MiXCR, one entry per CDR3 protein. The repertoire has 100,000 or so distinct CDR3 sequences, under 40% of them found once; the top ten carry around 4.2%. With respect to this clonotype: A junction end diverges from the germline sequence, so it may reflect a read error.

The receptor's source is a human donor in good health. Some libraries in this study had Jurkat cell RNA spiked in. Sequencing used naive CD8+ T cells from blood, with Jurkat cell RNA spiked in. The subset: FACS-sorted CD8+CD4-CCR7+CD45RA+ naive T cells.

The DNA of the CDR3 is TGTGCCTGCAGTGACACAGGGGGCAACCAGCCCCAGCATTTT. This codes for CACSDTGGNQPQHF. The chain couples TRBV6-2 or TRBV6-3 to TRBJ1-5; TRBD1 matches at 9 bases. The CDR3 is made up of 14 amino acids. Germline V lookup: CDR1 MNHEY, CDR2 SVGEGT.